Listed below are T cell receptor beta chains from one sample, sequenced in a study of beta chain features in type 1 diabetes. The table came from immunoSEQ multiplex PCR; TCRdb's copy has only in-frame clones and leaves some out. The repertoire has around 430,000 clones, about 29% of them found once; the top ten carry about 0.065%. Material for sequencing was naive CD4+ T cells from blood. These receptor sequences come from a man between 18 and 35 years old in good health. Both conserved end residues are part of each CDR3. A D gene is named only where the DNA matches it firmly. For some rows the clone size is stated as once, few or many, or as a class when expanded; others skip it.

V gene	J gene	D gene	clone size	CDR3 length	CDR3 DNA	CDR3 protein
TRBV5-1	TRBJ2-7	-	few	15	TGCGCCAGCAGCTTGGCCTGGCGGGGTACCTACGAGCAGTACTTC	CASSLAWRGTYEQYF
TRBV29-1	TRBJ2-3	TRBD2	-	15	TGCAGCGCCCGGGGGCTAGCGGGAGTCGCAGATACGCAGTATTTT	CSARGLAGVADTQYF
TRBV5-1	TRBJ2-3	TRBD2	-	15	TGCGCCAGCAGCTTGCCTAGCGGGAGCACAGATACGCAGTATTTT	CASSLPSGSTDTQYF
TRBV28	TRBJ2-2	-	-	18	TGTGCCAGCAGTTTCCCCCCGGGACACCGGAACGGCCCCGGGGAGCTGTTTTTT	CASSFPPGHRNGPGELFF
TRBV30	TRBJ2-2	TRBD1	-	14	TGTGCCTGGAGTGAAGGACAGGGCCCCGGGGAGCTGTTTTTT	CAWSEGQGPGELFF
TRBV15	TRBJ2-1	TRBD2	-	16	TGTGCCACCAGCAGAGCTACTAGCGCGATCTACAATGAGCAGTTCTTC	CATSRATSAIYNEQFF
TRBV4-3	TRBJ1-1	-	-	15	TGCGCCAGCACCAAATTGGGGGCAGGGGAGACTGAAGCTTTCTTT	CASTKLGAGETEAFF
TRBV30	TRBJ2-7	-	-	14	TGTGCCTGGAGTGTCCAGCGGGTCCCCTACGAGCAGTACTTC	CAWSVQRVPYEQYF
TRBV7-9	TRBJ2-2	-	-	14	TGTGCCAGCAGCTTAGCCTCTTACACCGGGGAGCTGTTTTTT	CASSLASYTGELFF
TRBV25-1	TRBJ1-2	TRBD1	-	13	TGTGCCAGCACCCCGAGACAGGGAGATGGCTACACCTTC	CASTPRQGDGYTF
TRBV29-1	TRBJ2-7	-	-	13	TGCAGCGTTGCCGGGACCGCATTCTACGAGCAGTACTTC	CSVAGTAFYEQYF
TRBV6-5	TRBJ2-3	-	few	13	TGTGCCAGCAGTTACCGGCGCACGGATACGCAGTATTTT	CASSYRRTDTQYF
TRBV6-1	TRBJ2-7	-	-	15	TGTGCCAGCAGTGAAGGGGCTAGCAGCTCCTACGAGCAGTACTTC	CASSEGASSSYEQYF
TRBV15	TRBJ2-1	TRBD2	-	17	TGTGCCACCAGCAGGGGTCATACTAGCGGACTGGGTAATGAGCAGTTCTTC	CATSRGHTSGLGNEQFF
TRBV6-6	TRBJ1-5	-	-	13	TGTGCCAGCAGTTATGCCGGTTTTCAGCCCCAGCATTTT	CASSYAGFQPQHF
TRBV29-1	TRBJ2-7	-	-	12	TGCAGCGTCGCGGACTTCGACTACGAGCAGTACTTC	CSVADFDYEQYF
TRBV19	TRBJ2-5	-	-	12	TGTGCCAGTAGAAACAGGGCGGAGACCCAGTACTTC	CASRNRAETQYF
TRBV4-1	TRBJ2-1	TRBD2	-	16	TGCGCCAGCAGCCAAACATCTGGCGGGAGCGTCAATGAGCAGTTCTTC	CASSQTSGGSVNEQFF
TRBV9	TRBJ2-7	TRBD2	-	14	TGTGCCAGCAGCGCTAGCGGAGCCTCCTACGAGCAGTACTTC	CASSASGASYEQYF
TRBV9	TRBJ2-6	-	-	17	TGTGCCAGCAGCGTAGGAATATCATCTCTGGGGGCCAACGTCCTGACTTTC	CASSVGISSLGANVLTF
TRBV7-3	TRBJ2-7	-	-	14	TGTGCCAGCAGCTTAAAACCAGGGTTCTACGAGCAGTACTTC	CASSLKPGFYEQYF
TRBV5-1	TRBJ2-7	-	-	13	TGCGCCAGCAGCTTGGCTTTAGGGAACGAGCAGTACTTC	CASSLALGNEQYF
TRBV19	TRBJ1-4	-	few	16	TGTGCCAGTAGTACCCCAACGTGGGGCACTAATGAAAAACTGTTTTTT	CASSTPTWGTNEKLFF
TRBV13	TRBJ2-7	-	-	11	TGTGCCAGCAGTCGCTCTCTTAGGCAGGACTTC	CASSRSLRQDF
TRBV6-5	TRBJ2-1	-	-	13	TGTGCCAGCAGTTACTCGGGGGAAAATGAGCAGTTCTTC	CASSYSGENEQFF
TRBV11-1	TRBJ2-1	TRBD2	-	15	TGTGCCAGCAGCCTACAGCGGGAGCGCGGCAATGAGCAGTTCTTC	CASSLQRERGNEQFF
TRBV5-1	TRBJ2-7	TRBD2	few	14	TGCGCCAGCAGCTTCAGCGGGGAAGCCTACGAGCAGTACTTC	CASSFSGEAYEQYF
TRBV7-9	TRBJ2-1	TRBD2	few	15	TGTGCCAGCAGCCAGCGGGACTTGGACTACAATGAGCAGTTCTTC	CASSQRDLDYNEQFF
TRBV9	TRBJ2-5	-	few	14	TGTGCCAGCAGCGAGGGGACGGCCGGAGAGACCCAGTACTTC	CASSEGTAGETQYF
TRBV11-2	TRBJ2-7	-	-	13	TGTGCCAGCAGCCGTTTGCGGGGCTACGAGCAGTACTTC	CASSRLRGYEQYF
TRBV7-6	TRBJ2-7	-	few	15	TGTGCCAGCAGCGAAATGCGGGGTAGCTTCTACGAGCAGTACTTC	CASSEMRGSFYEQYF
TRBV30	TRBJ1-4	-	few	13	TGTGCCTGGAGTGTAAATGTGGGTGAAAAACTGTTTTTT	CAWSVNVGEKLFF
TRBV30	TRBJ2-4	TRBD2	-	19	TGTGCCTGGAGTGTTCAGGTCGGGGGGGCAACCGGAGCCAAAAACATTCAGTACTTC	CAWSVQVGGATGAKNIQYF
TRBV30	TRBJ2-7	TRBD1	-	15	TGTGCCTGGAGTTTTAGGAGGACAGGGCCTTACGAGCAGTACTTC	CAWSFRRTGPYEQYF
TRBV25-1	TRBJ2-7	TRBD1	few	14	TGTGCCAGCAGCCGGACAGGCCCGACCTACGAGCAGTACTTC	CASSRTGPTYEQYF
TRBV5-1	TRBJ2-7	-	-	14	TGCGCCAGCAGCTTGGCAGGCAATTCCTACGAGCAGTACTTC	CASSLAGNSYEQYF
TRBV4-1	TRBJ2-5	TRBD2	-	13	TGCGCCAGCAGCCAAGGGACTAGAGAGACCCAGTACTTC	CASSQGTRETQYF
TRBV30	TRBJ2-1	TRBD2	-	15	TGTGCCTGGAGTGTACGTCTAGCGGGATCCGGTGAGCAGTTCTTC	CAWSVRLAGSGEQFF
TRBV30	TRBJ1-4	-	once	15	TGTGCCTGGAGCCCCCTACTGAGGAACTCTGAAAAACTGTTTTTT	CAWSPLLRNSEKLFF
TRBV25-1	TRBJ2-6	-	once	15	TGTGCCAGCAGTGAATCAGGGGCCGGGGCCAACGTCCTGACTTTC	CASSESGAGANVLTF
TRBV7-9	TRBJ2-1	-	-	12	TGTGCCAGCACTCGAGGGACAAATGAGCAGTTCTTC	CASTRGTNEQFF
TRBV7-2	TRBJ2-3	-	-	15	TGTGCCAGCACCCCTAATAGCGGATACACAGATACGCAGTATTTT	CASTPNSGYTDTQYF
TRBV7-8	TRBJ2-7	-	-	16	TGTGCCAGCAGCTTAGCGTATTCCAGGGCTGCCTACGAGCAGTACTTC	CASSLAYSRAAYEQYF
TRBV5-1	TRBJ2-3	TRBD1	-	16	TGCGCCAGCAGCTCGAAGGACAGGTTCTTCACAGATACGCAGTATTTT	CASSSKDRFFTDTQYF
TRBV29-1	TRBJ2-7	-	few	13	TGCAGCGTTCTTCAGGGAGCCTTCTACGAGCAGTACTTC	CSVLQGAFYEQYF
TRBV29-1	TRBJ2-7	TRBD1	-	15	TGCAGCGCCACGAACGGGACAGTCAACTCCTACGAGCAGTACTTC	CSATNGTVNSYEQYF
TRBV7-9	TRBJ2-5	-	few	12	TGTGCCAGCAGCCCCCAATCTGAGGCCCAGTACTTC	CASSPQSEAQYF
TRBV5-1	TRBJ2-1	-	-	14	TGCGCCAGCAGCTTGAATAGGGGTTCGGATGAGCAGTTCTTC	CASSLNRGSDEQFF
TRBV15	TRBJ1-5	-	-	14	TGTGCCACCAGCAGAGCCCCAGGGGATCAGCCCCAGCATTTT	CATSRAPGDQPQHF
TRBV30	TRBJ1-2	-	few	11	TGTGCCTGGACTCGCAACTATGGCTACACCTTC	CAWTRNYGYTF
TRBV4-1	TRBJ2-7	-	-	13	TGCGCCAGCAGCCCGTTAGACAGTACCGAGCAGTACTTC	CASSPLDSTEQYF
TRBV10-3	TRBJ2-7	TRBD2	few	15	TGTGCCATCAGTGCCGGGACTAGCGGGTCCTACGAGCAGTACTTC	CAISAGTSGSYEQYF